What follows are 8 T cell receptor beta chains derived from one specimen sequenced in a study of blood T cell repertoires in COVID-19. TCRdb's copy holds only in-frame clones and misses some; the assay was immunoSEQ multiplex PCR. The sample has fewer than 15,000 clones, over 70% seen once; the top ten hold 28%. Sequencing was carried out using peripheral blood. The receptors were gathered from a human donor in a cohort sampled during active COVID-19.

CDR3 sequence reads: CASSEGFPSRNTGELFF. CDR3 DNA: TGCGCCAGCAGCGAAGGGTTTCCCTCTAGGAACACCGGGGAGCTGTTTTTT. The chain uses TRBV4-3 and TRBJ2-2; unclear D gene. Between the trimmed V and J ends, which lost 5 bases and 1 base, there was a span of 17 bases. Per germline, CDR1 LGHNA and CDR2 YSLEER. This CDR3 contains 17 residues.

V is TRBV4-1 and J is TRBJ2-1; 7 bases agree with TRBD2. CDR1 is MGHRA and CDR2 is YSYEKL in the germline V gene. The V segment lost 2 bases and the J segment 5 bases; nucleotides outside the gene matches: 6. CDR3 size: 15 residues. The CDR3 here is CASSQLAEYDNEQFF. For the CDR3, the DNA is TGCGCCAGCAGCCAACTAGCGGAGTATGACAATGAGCAGTTCTTC.

The chain joins TRBV11-2 to TRBJ2-1; 8 nucleotides line up with TRBD2. Trimming removed 1 base from V and 4 bases from J; junction bases left unmatched: 6. The CDR3 has 16 amino acids. CDR1 and CDR2 from the germline V gene are SGHAT and FQNNGV. CDR3 sequence: CASSLVGGRRYNEQFF. The CDR3 region has the DNA TGTGCCAGCAGCTTAGTTGGCGGGAGGAGATACAATGAGCAGTTCTTC.

The chain recombines TRBV5-4 with TRBJ1-2; 8 bases match TRBD1. CDR1 and CDR2 (germline): SGHNT, YYREEE (reference sequence). The V gene end was trimmed by 5 bases and the J gene end by 3 bases; junction bases not matched to a gene: 6. The CDR3 runs 14 residues. This CDR3 reads CASRWTGRDYGYTF. CDR3 nucleotide sequence: TGTGCCAGCAGGTGGACAGGGAGAGACTATGGCTACACCTTC. Full variable domain (remainder filled in from reference TRBV5-4 and TRBJ1-2): ETGVTQSPTHLIKTRGQQVTLRCSSQSGHNTVSWYQQALGQGPQFIFQYYREEENGRGNFPPRFSGLQFPNYSSELNVNALELDDSALYLCASRWTGRDYGYTFGSGTRLTVV.

This clone was picked up a small number of times. The V gene is TRBV5-1, the J gene TRBJ2-7; the match to TRBD2 covers 12 bases. The CDR3 is made up of 16 amino acids. Trimming took 4 bases from V and 0 from J; bases not matched to a gene: 5. Germline CDR1 reads SGHRS; CDR2 reads YFSETQ. CDR3 sequence: CASSGTSGPSSYEQYF. The CDR3 DNA reads TGCGCCAGCAGCGGGACTAGCGGGCCGAGCTCCTACGAGCAGTACTTC.

This chain links TRBV3-1 (or the pseudogene TRBV3-2) with TRBJ2-5, with TRBD2 identical over 15 bases. The CDR3 is 16 residues long. V trimming: 4 bases; J trimming: 4 bases; junction bases outside the gene matches: 4. The germline CDR1 and CDR2 sequences are LGHDT and YNNKEL (reference sequence). The CDR3, as DNA: TGTGCCAGCAGCCCCAGGACTAGCGGGAGGGGAGAGACCCAGTACTTC. Amino acid sequence: CASSPRTSGRGETQYF.

This sequence joins TRBV21-1 and TRBJ2-3; the table names TRBD2, a call not compared with the DNA. TRBV21-1 is a pseudogene locus. The CDR3 runs 15 residues. The CDR3 sequence: CASRRLALKADTQYF. CDR3 in DNA: TGTGCCAGCAGACGACTAGCGTTAAAAGCAGATACGCAGTATTTT.

V usage is TRBV6-2 or TRBV6-3 and J usage is TRBJ2-1, with TRBD1 matching over 7 bases. V gave up 2 bases and J gave up 4 bases; unmatched junction bases: 5. Germline CDR1 MNHEY, CDR2 SVGEGT. This CDR3 contains 15 residues. CDR3 amino acids: CASSYPGTEYNEQFF. Written as DNA, the CDR3 is TGTGCCAGCAGTTACCCCGGGACAGAATACAATGAGCAGTTCTTC.